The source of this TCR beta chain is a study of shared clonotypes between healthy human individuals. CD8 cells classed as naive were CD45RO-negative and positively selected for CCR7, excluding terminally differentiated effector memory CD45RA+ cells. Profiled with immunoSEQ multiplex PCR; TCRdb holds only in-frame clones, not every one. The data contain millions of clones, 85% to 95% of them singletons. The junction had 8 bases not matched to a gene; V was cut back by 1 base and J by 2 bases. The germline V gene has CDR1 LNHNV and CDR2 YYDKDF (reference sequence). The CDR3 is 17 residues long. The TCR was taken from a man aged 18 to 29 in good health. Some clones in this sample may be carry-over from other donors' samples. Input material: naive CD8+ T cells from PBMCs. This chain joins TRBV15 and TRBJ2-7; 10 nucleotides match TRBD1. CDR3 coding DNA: TGTGCCACCAGCAGAGGGACAGGGGGAAAGCCCACCTACGAGCAGTACTTC. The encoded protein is CATSRGTGGKPTYEQYF.